A selection of T cell receptor beta chains follows, all from one sample in a study of shared clonotypes between healthy human individuals. Here immunoSEQ multiplex PCR was the method, and the copy in TCRdb shows in-frame clones only, minus some. The sample shows fewer than 400,000 clones, approximately 74% of them seen only once. Sequencing input: memory CD4+ T cells sorted from blood. The receptors stem from a man younger than 45 in good health. Each CDR3 is given with its conserved first and last residue. A D gene is named only where the DNA matches it firmly. The listing skips clone size in some rows; elsewhere it reads once, few, many or a size class.

TGTGCCAGCAGCACCCAGGGAAGCGGGAGACTCCACGAGCAGTACTTC	CASSTQGSGRLHEQYF	TRBV7-2	TRBD2	few	TRBJ2-7
TGTGCCAGCAGCTTGGCGACAGCCGGGGAGCTGTTTTTT	CASSLATAGELFF	TRBV5-6	-	-	TRBJ2-2
TGTGCCAGCAGCCCACAAGAACGGGGGGGAGAGACCCAGTACTTC	CASSPQERGGETQYF	TRBV4-2	TRBD2	-	TRBJ2-5
TGTGCCAGCAGTGAGCACGGGGGAAACACTGAAGCTTTCTTT	CASSEHGGNTEAFF	TRBV2	-	-	TRBJ1-1
TGTGCCAGTAGTATAGGTCTAGCGGGCAATGAGCAGTTCTTC	CASSIGLAGNEQFF	TRBV19	TRBD2	-	TRBJ2-1
TGCGCCAGCAGCCAAGATAGGACAGGTCTGGGTTACGAGCAGTACTTC	CASSQDRTGLGYEQYF	TRBV4-1	TRBD1	-	TRBJ2-7
TGTGCCAGCTCACCCTCGCGGCTGGATACGCAGTATTTT	CASSPSRLDTQYF	TRBV18	-	-	TRBJ2-3
TGTGCCAGCAGTGAAGGGAGAGGAGGGAACGAAAAACTGTTTTTT	CASSEGRGGNEKLFF	TRBV6-1	-	-	TRBJ1-4
TGTGCCAGCAGCCCTACGATCTCTGGGGCCAACGTCCTGACTTTC	CASSPTISGANVLTF	TRBV28	-	-	TRBJ2-6
TGTGCCAGCAGGTCCGACAGGGACCACCGATACAATGAGCAGTTCTTC	CASRSDRDHRYNEQFF	TRBV5-6	TRBD1	-	TRBJ2-1
TGTGCCAGCAGCCCCCTGGCCAGGACCTCTGGGGCCAACGTCCTGACTTTC	CASSPLARTSGANVLTF	TRBV7-9	-	-	TRBJ2-6
TGTGCCAGCAGCCCTACGGGAGGGAGGTTGGCTGAAGCTTTCTTT	CASSPTGGRLAEAFF	TRBV7-6	-	-	TRBJ1-1
TGTGCCAGCAGCTTTAGTAGAACAGGGCTTATTCGCTCCTACAATGAGCAGTTCTTC	CASSFSRTGLIRSYNEQFF	TRBV5-6	-	-	TRBJ2-1
TGTGCCAGCAGCGGGCATCTCGGGAAATACGAGCAGTACTTC	CASSGHLGKYEQYF	TRBV5-6	-	-	TRBJ2-7
TGTGCCAGCAGCGTAGGGTCACTTGGGAACACTGAAGCTTTCTTT	CASSVGSLGNTEAFF	TRBV9	-	few	TRBJ1-1
TGCAGTTCTACCTACCAAGAGACCCAGTACTTC	CSSTYQETQYF	TRBV20-1	-	-	TRBJ2-5
TGTGCTAGTGGTTTGTGGGGGCCCGGGCAAGATGGCTACACCTTC	CASGLWGPGQDGYTF	TRBV12-5	-	many	TRBJ1-2
TGCGCCAGCAGCCAAGATACCGGGGGGTTATACGAGCAGTACTTC	CASSQDTGGLYEQYF	TRBV4-1	TRBD2	-	TRBJ2-7
TGTGCCAGCAGCAAGACTAGCGGGAGCTCCTACGAGCAGTACTTC	CASSKTSGSSYEQYF	TRBV11-3	TRBD2	-	TRBJ2-7
TGTGCCAGTCGCAGGTGGGGGGGTCGGTATGGCTACACCTTC	CASRRWGGRYGYTF	TRBV7-2	-	-	TRBJ1-2
TGTGCCAGCAGCTTAGACGCTTTCAGTACGCAGTATTTT	CASSLDAFSTQYF	TRBV7-6	-	-	TRBJ2-3
TGCGCCAGCAGCCTCGCCGTGGGGGGCACTGAAGCTTTCTTT	CASSLAVGGTEAFF	TRBV4-1	-	-	TRBJ1-1
TGTGCCAGCAGCTTAGCACTAGCGGGAGATCGGCAGTACTTC	CASSLALAGDRQYF	TRBV7-2	TRBD2	-	TRBJ2-7
TGTGCCAGTACTGGCATCTATGGCTACACCTTC	CASTGIYGYTF	TRBV19	-	once	TRBJ1-2
TGTGCCAGCAGCCAAATTGGAGGGTCTTTCCCAACCGGGGAGCTGTTTTTT	CASSQIGGSFPTGELFF	TRBV14	-	-	TRBJ2-2
TGTGCCTGGGCCAGGGGATCCTACGAGCAGTACTTC	CAWARGSYEQYF	TRBV2	-	-	TRBJ2-7
TGTGCCAGCAGCTTGGGACAGAGACAAAAACTGTTTTTT	CASSLGQRQKLFF	TRBV7-8	TRBD1	-	TRBJ1-4
TGTGCCAGCAGCTTCGATATCGGCGGTGAGCAGTTCTTC	CASSFDIGGEQFF	TRBV5-4	-	-	TRBJ2-1
TGTGCCAGCAGCTCCCCGGGACAGGATTACAATGAGCAGTTCTTC	CASSSPGQDYNEQFF	TRBV11-2	TRBD1	few	TRBJ2-1
TGTGCCAGCAGGCCGATCCCCGGCGCAGATACGCAGTATTTT	CASRPIPGADTQYF	TRBV6-1	-	-	TRBJ2-3
TGTGCCAGCAGCTTGGGTAGCGGTTCCTCCTACAATGAGCAGTTCTTC	CASSLGSGSSYNEQFF	TRBV5-4	-	-	TRBJ2-1
TGTGCCAGCAGTGAGCCACCTGAGGACAGGGTGGTTTACTACGGGCAGTACTTC	CASSEPPEDRVVYYGQYF	TRBV2	TRBD1	-	TRBJ2-7
TGTGCCAGCAGCTTAGGGTCAGTAGAGACCCAGTACTTC	CASSLGSVETQYF	TRBV7-9	-	-	TRBJ2-5
TGTGCCAGCTCACCGGGACAGAATCAGCCCCAGCATTTT	CASSPGQNQPQHF	TRBV18	TRBD1	-	TRBJ1-5